This T cell receptor (beta chain) was sequenced in a study of T cell responses to AZD1222 COVID-19 vaccine. About the study: The study pooled second doses at about 4 or about 12 weeks. Study findings and constraints: The donor group comprised mostly white British people and more females; the analysis possibly underestimated clonal diversity. Recipients of AZD1222 seropositive at baseline numbered only five or six.

Some clones are missing from TCRdb's copy, which holds only in-frame ones; the method was immunoSEQ multiplex PCR. This table holds roughly 130,000 clones, roughly 85% found once. Remarks on this clone: The antigen remains unidentified.

The sample was peripheral blood, taken on day 0 of AZD1222 vaccination. The sequence came from an adult in good health.

CDR3 in amino acids: CSVVAGVSSYEQYF. The CDR3 DNA follows: TGCAGCGTTGTTGCGGGGGTTAGCTCCTACGAGCAGTACTTC. The chain employs TRBV29-1 and TRBJ2-7, with 7 bases identical to TRBD2. The J segment lost 0 bases and the V segment lost 4 bases, leaving 6 bases of the junction unmatched. The length of the CDR3 is 14 residues. Per the germline V gene, CDR1 is SQVTM and CDR2 is ANQGSEA.